The text below deals with one T cell receptor beta chain. Its antigen is not known. These data originate in a study of T-cell memory formation after mild COVID-19. Researchers used 5'RACE with constant-segment primers to make TCR alpha and TCR beta cDNA libraries that carry sample barcodes and UMIs. MiXCR, run by TCRdb on the 5' RACE reads, gives a single entry per CDR3 protein. Here the sample spans 150,000 to 200,000 distinct CDR3 sequences, about 15% being singletons. Study observations and caveats: Among contracting clones, CD4+ were mainly CM/EM and CD8+ enriched in EMRA. From day 15 to 85, contracting clones were balanced between CD4 and CD8, whereas later expanders leaned toward CD4+.

The CDR3 spans 17 residues. V lost 8 bases and J 1 base, leaving 20 bases between the germline ends. The chain couples TRBV12-3 or TRBV12-4 to TRBJ2-2; possibly TRBD1 or TRBD2 for D (5 bases each). The TCR originated in an adult woman who had mild COVID-19 (a few samples of this study predate the infection). Cell type and time point are not known. Sequenced sample: PBMCs or a T cell subset sorted from them (not recorded which). The CDR3 DNA is TGTGCCAGCGGACCCCGGGGAGAGAGGGGGAACACCGGGGAGCTGTTTTTT. It translates to CASGPRGERGNTGELFF.